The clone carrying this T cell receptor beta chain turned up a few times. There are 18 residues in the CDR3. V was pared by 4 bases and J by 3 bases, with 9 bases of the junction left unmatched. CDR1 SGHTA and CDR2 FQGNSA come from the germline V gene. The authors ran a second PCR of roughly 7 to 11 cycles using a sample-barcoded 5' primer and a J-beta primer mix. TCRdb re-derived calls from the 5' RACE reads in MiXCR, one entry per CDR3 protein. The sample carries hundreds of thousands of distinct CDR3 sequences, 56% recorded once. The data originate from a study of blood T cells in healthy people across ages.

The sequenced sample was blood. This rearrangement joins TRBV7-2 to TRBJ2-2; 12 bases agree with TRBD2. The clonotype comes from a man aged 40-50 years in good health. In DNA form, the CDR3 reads TGTGCCAGCAGCTCAGGTTTACTAGCGGGAGGATACACCGGGGAGCTGTTTTTT. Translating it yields CASSSGLLAGGYTGELFF.